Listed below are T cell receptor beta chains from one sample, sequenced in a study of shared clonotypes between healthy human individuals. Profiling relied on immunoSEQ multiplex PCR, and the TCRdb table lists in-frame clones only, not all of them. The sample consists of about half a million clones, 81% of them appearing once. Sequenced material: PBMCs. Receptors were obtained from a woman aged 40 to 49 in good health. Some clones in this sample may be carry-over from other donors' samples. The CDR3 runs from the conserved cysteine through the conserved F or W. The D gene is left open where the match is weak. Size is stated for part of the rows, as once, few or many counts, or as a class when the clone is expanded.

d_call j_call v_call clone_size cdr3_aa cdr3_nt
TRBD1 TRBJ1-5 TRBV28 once CASSHRGLSNQPQHF TGTGCCAGCAGCCACAGGGGCCTCAGCAATCAGCCCCAGCATTTT
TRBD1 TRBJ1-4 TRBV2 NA CASSFQGAGEKLFF TGTGCCAGCAGTTTTCAGGGGGCCGGGGAAAAACTGTTTTTT
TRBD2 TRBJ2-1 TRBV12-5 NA CASGLVLSSGGNEQFF TGTGCTAGTGGTTTGGTACTCTCCTCGGGGGGAAATGAGCAGTTCTTC
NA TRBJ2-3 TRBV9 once CASSADSTDTQYF TGTGCCAGCAGCGCCGATAGCACAGATACGCAGTATTTT
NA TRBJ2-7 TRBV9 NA CASSVGAINEQYF TGTGCCAGCAGCGTGGGAGCCATAAACGAGCAGTACTTC
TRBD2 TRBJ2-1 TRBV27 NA CASSLGTSGSNEQFF TGTGCCAGCAGTTTAGGCACTAGCGGGAGTAATGAGCAGTTCTTC
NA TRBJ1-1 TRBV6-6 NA CASSRTENTEALF TGTGCAAGCAGTCGAACAGAGAACACTGAAGCTTTATTT
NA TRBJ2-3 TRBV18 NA CASSPVWGGDTDTQYF TGTGCCAGCTCACCCGTGTGGGGAGGAGACACAGATACGCAGTATTTT
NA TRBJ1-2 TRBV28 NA CASSLRNRAGGYTF TGTGCCAGCAGTTTACGTAACAGGGCCGGGGGCTACACCTTC
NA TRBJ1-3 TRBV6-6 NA CASSLDSLNSGNTIYF TGTGCCAGCAGTCTCGACAGCCTGAACTCTGGAAACACCATATATTTT
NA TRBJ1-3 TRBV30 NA CAWSGDSSGNTIYF TGTGCCTGGAGTGGGGATAGCTCTGGAAACACCATATATTTT
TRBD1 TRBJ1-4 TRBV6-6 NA CASSLPGQGAEEKLFF TGTGCCAGCAGCCTACCGGGACAGGGGGCTGAGGAAAAACTGTTTTTT
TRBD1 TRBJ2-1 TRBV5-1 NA CASSRDRVDGNEQFF TGCGCCAGCAGCCGGGACAGGGTTGATGGTAATGAGCAGTTCTTC
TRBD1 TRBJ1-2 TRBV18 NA CASNTGQGNYGYTF TGTGCCAGTAACACGGGACAGGGGAACTATGGCTACACCTTC
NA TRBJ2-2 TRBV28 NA CASTLGTGTSNTGELFF TGTGCCAGCACCCTAGGGACCGGGACATCGAACACCGGGGAGCTGTTTTTT
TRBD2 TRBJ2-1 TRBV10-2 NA CASSLAGVGNFYNEQFF TGCGCCAGCAGCCTAGCGGGGGTAGGCAATTTCTACAATGAGCAGTTCTTC
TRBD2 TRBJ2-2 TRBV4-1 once CASSHPGLANQDTGELFF TGCGCCAGCAGCCACCCGGGACTAGCGAATCAGGACACCGGGGAGCTGTTTTTT
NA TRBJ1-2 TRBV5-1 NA CASSLEVSGSGYGYTF TGCGCCAGCAGCTTGGAGGTTTCAGGGAGTGGCTATGGCTACACCTTC
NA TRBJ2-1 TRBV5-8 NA CASRMGLSSYNEQFF TGTGCCAGCAGGATGGGGCTGAGCTCCTACAATGAGCAGTTCTTC
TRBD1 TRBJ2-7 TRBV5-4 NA CASSERGRGLYEQYF TGTGCCAGCAGCGAACGTGGCAGGGGGCTCTACGAGCAGTACTTC
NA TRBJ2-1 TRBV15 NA CATRGYLVQQFF TGTGCCACTAGGGGGTATCTAGTACAGCAGTTCTTC
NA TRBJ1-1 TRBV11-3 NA CASSLNPNTEAFF TGTGCCAGCAGCTTAAACCCGAACACTGAAGCTTTCTTT
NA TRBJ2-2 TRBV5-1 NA CASSRQRNTGELFF TGCGCCAGCAGTCGCCAGCGGAACACCGGGGAGCTGTTTTTT
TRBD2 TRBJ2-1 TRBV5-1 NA CASSLLTSGTNEQFF TGCGCCAGCAGCCTACTGACTAGCGGGACCAATGAGCAGTTCTTC
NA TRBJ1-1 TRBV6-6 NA CASSTDVRTEAFF TGTGCCAGCAGCACCGACGTAAGGACTGAAGCTTTCTTT
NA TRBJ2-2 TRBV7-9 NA CASSRPGPASTGELFF TGTGCCAGCAGCCGCCCTGGGCCAGCCAGTACCGGGGAGCTGTTTTTT
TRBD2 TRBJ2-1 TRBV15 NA CATSRDSGTTREQFF TGTGCCACCAGCAGAGATTCAGGGACTACTCGTGAGCAGTTCTTC
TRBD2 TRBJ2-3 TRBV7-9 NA CASSITGTSADTQYF TGTGCCAGCAGCATAACCGGGACTAGCGCAGATACGCAGTATTTT
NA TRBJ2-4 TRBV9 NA CASSVRGAENIQYF TGTGCCAGCAGCGTGCGCGGGGCAGAAAACATTCAGTACTTC
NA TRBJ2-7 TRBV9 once CASSVGLSPSYEQYF TGTGCCAGCAGCGTGGGACTTTCGCCCTCCTACGAGCAGTACTTC
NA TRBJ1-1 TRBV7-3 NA CASSLNVGPNTEAFF TGTGCCAGCAGCTTAAATGTAGGACCTAACACTGAAGCTTTCTTT
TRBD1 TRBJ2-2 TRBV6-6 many CASSTGDAGELFF TGTGCCAGCAGCACAGGGGACGCCGGGGAGCTGTTTTTT
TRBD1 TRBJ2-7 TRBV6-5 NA CASRRQGSSSYEQYF TGTGCCAGCAGACGACAGGGGTCAAGCTCCTACGAGCAGTACTTC
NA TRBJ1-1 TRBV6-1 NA CASRDRNTEAFF TGTGCCAGCAGGGACAGGAACACTGAAGCTTTCTTT
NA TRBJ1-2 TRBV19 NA CASKITGTNYGYTF TGTGCCAGTAAGATTACGGGGACTAACTATGGCTACACCTTC
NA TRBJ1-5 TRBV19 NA CASIRQANSNQPQHF TGTGCCAGTATTCGGCAGGCGAATAGCAATCAGCCCCAGCATTTT
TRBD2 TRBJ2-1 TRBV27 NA CASSPGTRGRNEQFF TGTGCCAGCAGTCCCGGGACTAGAGGCCGGAATGAGCAGTTCTTC
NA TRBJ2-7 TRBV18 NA CASSTTNYEQYF TGTGCCAGCTCAACAACTAACTACGAGCAGTACTTC
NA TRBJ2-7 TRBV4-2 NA CASSLGMGSYEQYF TGTGCCAGCAGCTTGGGGATGGGATCCTACGAGCAGTACTTC
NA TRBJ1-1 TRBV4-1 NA CASSQYGGDTEAFF TGCGCCAGCAGCCAATACGGGGGGGACACTGAAGCTTTCTTT
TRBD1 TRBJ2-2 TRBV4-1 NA CASSHNLRQGGGGELFF TGCGCCAGCAGCCATAACCTCCGACAGGGGGGAGGCGGGGAGCTGTTTTTT